Reported below is one T cell receptor (beta chain). Its antigen remains unidentified. Every patient experienced relapse after autologous stem cell transplantation, and brentuximab vedotin exposure varied. The CDR3 totals 17 residues. Trimming stripped 4 bases from V and 1 base from J, with 19 bases between. In germline, CDR1 is MDHEN, CDR2 SYDVKM. This sample is part of a study of PD-1 blockade in classical Hodgkin lymphoma. Looking at the study overall: Patients in the cohort were put on intravenous nivolumab, 3 mg/kg every 2 weeks.

Assay used: immunoSEQ multiplex PCR; TCRdb lists only in-frame clones, some missing. In the table there are tens of thousands of clones, roughly 90% of which are singletons. Study observations and caveats: TCR diversity rose significantly by C4D1 in CD4+ but not CD8+ cells.

This receptor was obtained from a human donor with classical Hodgkin lymphoma. This material consisted of peripheral blood mononuclear cells (PBMCs), taken at baseline. The chain is built from TRBV28 and TRBJ1-1, with D unclear. The DNA of the CDR3 is TGTGCCAGCAGTTCCCTGGTGTCCCCGGTAGGGAACACTGAAGCTTTCTTT. It yields the protein CASSSLVSPVGNTEAFF.